A single TCR beta chain is shown here with its context. Its antigen is undetermined. The data belong to a study of neoadjuvant anti-PD-1 for oral cavity cancer. About the research overall: Patients without progression got a fourth dose around day 43.

Indicated time point: after neoadjuvant nivolumab, at surgical resection. These newly diagnosed stage II-IVA oral cavity squamous cell carcinoma patients had no prior systemic or radiation treatment. Study outcomes and limitations: Pretreatment Treg/Th17 ratio correlated inversely with post-treatment tumor clonality. Non-responders to neoadjuvant nivolumab had significantly more clonal PBMC T cells than responders.

Some clones are missing from TCRdb's copy, which holds only in-frame ones; the method was immunoSEQ multiplex PCR. The data contain 12,000 or so clones, 60% to 80% of them singletons. CDR1 and CDR2 (germline): SGHTA, FQGNSA. The CDR3 loop spans 13 amino acids. Unmatched junction bases numbered 7, after V lost 2 bases and J lost 9 bases. The material sequenced was PBMCs, taken after nivolumab (anti-PD-1) treatment. This chain uses TRBV7-2 with TRBJ2-7, with TRBD2 matching over 7 bases. The TCR comes from a person aged 35 to 85 with oral cavity squamous cell carcinoma. This CDR3 reads CASSLPSAGRQYF. CDR3 nucleotides: TGTGCCAGCAGCTTACCCTCAGCGGGGCGGCAGTACTTC.